This T cell receptor beta chain was observed in a study of OX40 agonist ivuxolimab in advanced cancers. Trimming took 7 bases from V and 6 from J; bases not matched to a gene: 5. Germline V lookup: CDR1 SGHDT, CDR2 YYEEEE. The length of the CDR3 is 14 residues. The repertoire was sequenced with immunoSEQ multiplex PCR; TCRdb's copy has only in-frame clones and lacks some. Of just under 45,000 clones in the sample, 75% to 85% were seen once. The source is an adult with an advanced solid tumor such as melanoma, head and neck, liver or kidney cancer. This material consisted of CD4+ or CD8+ T cells sorted from blood, taken in a trial of the OX40 agonist ivuxolimab. This chain uses TRBV5-6 with TRBJ2-1, with TRBD2 identical over 12 bases. CDR3 nucleotides: TGTGCCAGCCTCCCACTAGCGGGGGGCAATGAGCAGTTCTTC. Amino acids: CASLPLAGGNEQFF.